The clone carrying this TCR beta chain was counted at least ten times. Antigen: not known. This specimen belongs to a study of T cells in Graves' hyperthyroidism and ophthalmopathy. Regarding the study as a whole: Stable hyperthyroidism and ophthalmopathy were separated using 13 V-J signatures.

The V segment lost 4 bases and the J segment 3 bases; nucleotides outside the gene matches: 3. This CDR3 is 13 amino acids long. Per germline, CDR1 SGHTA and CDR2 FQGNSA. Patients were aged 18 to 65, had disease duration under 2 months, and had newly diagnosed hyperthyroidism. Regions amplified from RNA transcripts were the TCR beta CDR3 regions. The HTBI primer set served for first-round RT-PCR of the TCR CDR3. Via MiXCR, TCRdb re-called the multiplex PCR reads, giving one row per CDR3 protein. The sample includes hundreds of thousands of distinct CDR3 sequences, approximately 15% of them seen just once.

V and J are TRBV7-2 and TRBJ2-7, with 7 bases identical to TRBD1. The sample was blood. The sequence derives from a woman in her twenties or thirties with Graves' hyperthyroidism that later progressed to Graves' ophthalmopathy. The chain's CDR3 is CASSYDRDYEQYF. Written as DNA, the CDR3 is TGTGCCAGCAGCTATGACAGGGACTACGAGCAGTACTTC.